This T cell receptor beta chain comes out of a study of T cells in Graves' hyperthyroidism and ophthalmopathy. Authors of the study amplified TCR beta CDR3 regions from RNA transcripts. First-round RT-PCR of the TCR CDR3 relied on the HTBI primer set. One entry per CDR3 protein results from TCRdb running MiXCR on the multiplex PCR reads. The sample lists more than 250,000 distinct CDR3 sequences, 13% to 15% occurring once. The CDR3 extends over 12 amino acids. Germline assignment: CDR1 SGHAT and CDR2 FQNNGV. Trimming pared 0 bases from V and 7 bases from J, leaving 7 bases between. The chain carries TRBV11-2 and TRBJ2-7; D not certain. The sample consisted of blood. The source of this sequence is a woman between 45 and 65 years old with Graves' hyperthyroidism that later progressed to Graves' ophthalmopathy. Here the CDR3 DNA reads TGTGCCAGCAGCTTAGACGACGGGGAGCAGTACTTC. Its protein product is CASSLDDGEQYF.